This T cell receptor beta chain was captured by sequencing in a study of blood T cell repertoires in COVID-19 (dated by TCRdb to the early 2020s). The study in broad terms: Samples from collaborators originated in the United States, Italy and Spain and spanned both the acute and convalescent phases of COVID-19. The material from the prospective study consisted of cDNA or gDNA derived from T cells, B-cell-depleted T cells, or PBMCs. Subjects who had been exposed to COVID-19, were actively infected with it, or had recovered from it provided the deeply sampled blood TCRbeta repertoires that made up the dataset. The repertoires were released in a freely available public database intended as a resource for research on the immune response to SARS-CoV-2. The samples were drawn from two sources: the first 160 participants of the ongoing ImmuneRACE study, and over 950 subjects contributed by 6 global collaborators. A de-identified subject ID, COVID-19 status, age in years and sex were almost always included in the sample metadata. Where available, HLA class I and class II types were obtained from metadata supplied by the sample provider rather than from assay-based typing. Study-wide conclusions, independent of this receptor: How much clinical and demographic metadata was included differed by source and by participant, and the metadata was provided uncurated.

CDR1 and CDR2 were assigned from the germline V gene (reference sequence) as SGHNT and YYREEE. Unmatched junction bases come to 6, with V trimmed by 3 bases and J by 5 bases. Its CDR3 holds 15 amino acids, cysteine through phenylalanine. The entry retains the CDR3 DNA only, 45 bases that are in frame from base 1. TCRbeta CDR3 regions were amplified from genomic DNA using the immunoSEQ Assay, a bias-controlled multiplex PCR. On the study's bioinformatics: Nucleated cell counts per sample were estimated from amplification of reference gene primers within the assay. To quantify the absolute abundance of each unique TCRbeta CDR3 rearrangement, sequence reads were collapsed and filtered. For each sample, productive Simpson clonality was calculated as the square root of Simpson's diversity index across productive rearrangements. As stored in TCRdb, this immuneACCESS dataset retains in-frame rearrangements with V and J assigned. A fraction of the clones does not appear; measured against another copy, unresolved V genes explain less than half of the discrepancy, and the remainder lacks a known reason. V, J and clone size reflect that table, while D and trimming were determined from the DNA. For this sample there are 170,000 or so clones; approximately 90% appear just once. The leading ten clones occupy 1.5% to 2% of the sample.

As for this clone: Its antigen remains undetermined. No base-level quality is on record; no much larger clone is a single base apart.

Another Seattle source contributed samples from volunteer blood donors who had recovered from COVID-19. Collaborating institutions collected whole blood in K2EDTA tubes following their own protocols. Collaborator samples were shipped for TCRbeta analysis as frozen whole blood, isolated PBMCs, or DNA extracted from either sample type. The source is a man between 18 and 35 years old who had recovered from COVID-19. Sample: peripheral blood. The V and J segments used are TRBV5-4 and TRBJ2-1; the central 9 bases match TRBD2. CDR3 reads: CASSSKREADNEQFF. The base sequence is TGTGCCAGCAGCTCGAAGCGGGAGGCGGACAATGAGCAGTTCTTC.